This is a list of T cell receptor beta chains from one sample in a study of blood T cell repertoires in COVID-19. The table came from immunoSEQ multiplex PCR; TCRdb's copy has only in-frame clones and leaves some out. This table holds tens of thousands of clones, under 95% found once. What was sequenced was peripheral blood. The receptors derive from a human donor with active COVID-19. The donor label of this sample is uncertain. Both conserved end residues are part of each CDR3. The D gene is left open where the match is weak. Expanded clones get a size class; other rows say once, few or many, or leave the size out.

j_call: TRBJ2-5
v_call: TRBV29-1
d_call: -
clone_size: -
cdr3_aa: CSLRRGGSRETQYF
cdr3_nt: TGCAGCCTTCGGAGGGGGGGTAGTAGAGAGACCCAGTACTTC

j_call: TRBJ2-7
v_call: TRBV28
d_call: TRBD1
clone_size: once
cdr3_aa: CATEAGGQGFDEQYF
cdr3_nt: TGTGCCACCGAGGCGGGGGGACAGGGGTTCGACGAGCAGTACTTC

j_call: TRBJ1-2
v_call: TRBV7-2
d_call: -
clone_size: -
cdr3_aa: CASSNVPSERGYTF
cdr3_nt: TGTGCCAGCAGCAACGTCCCGTCAGAACGAGGCTACACCTTC

j_call: TRBJ1-1
v_call: TRBV7-6
d_call: -
clone_size: -
cdr3_aa: CASSFRAGTEAFF
cdr3_nt: TGTGCCAGCAGCTTCCGAGCGGGGACTGAAGCTTTCTTT

j_call: TRBJ2-3
v_call: TRBV3-1/TRBV3-2
d_call: TRBD2
clone_size: -
cdr3_aa: CASSPGLGTDTQYF
cdr3_nt: TGTGCCAGCAGCCCCGGACTAGGCACAGATACGCAGTATTTT

j_call: TRBJ2-7
v_call: TRBV3-1/TRBV3-2
d_call: -
clone_size: -
cdr3_aa: CASSQDPDRLARYF
cdr3_nt: TGTGCCAGCAGCCAAGATCCCGATCGGCTAGCGCGGTACTTC

j_call: TRBJ1-1
v_call: TRBV5-1
d_call: -
clone_size: -
cdr3_aa: CASSLVVMNTEAFF
cdr3_nt: TGCGCCAGCAGCTTGGTAGTTATGAACACTGAAGCTTTCTTT

j_call: TRBJ1-1
v_call: TRBV9
d_call: -
clone_size: -
cdr3_aa: CASSVGRRGYTEAFF
cdr3_nt: TGTGCCAGCAGCGTAGGTAGGAGGGGATACACTGAAGCTTTCTTT

j_call: TRBJ2-2
v_call: TRBV5-4
d_call: TRBD1
clone_size: -
cdr3_aa: CASSLGQGAETGELFF
cdr3_nt: TGTGCCAGCAGCTTGGGGCAGGGGGCGGAAACCGGGGAGCTGTTTTTT

j_call: TRBJ1-2
v_call: TRBV19
d_call: -
clone_size: few
cdr3_aa: CASSMNRPYGYTF
cdr3_nt: TGTGCCAGTAGTATGAACAGACCGTATGGCTACACCTTC

j_call: TRBJ1-1
v_call: TRBV7-9
d_call: -
clone_size: -
cdr3_aa: CASSLVGRSYREQEAFF
cdr3_nt: TGTGCCAGCAGCTTAGTCGGCAGGTCCTACCGAGAACAGGAAGCTTTCTTT

j_call: TRBJ2-1
v_call: TRBV11-2
d_call: TRBD2
clone_size: -
cdr3_aa: CASNRGGPTDEQFF
cdr3_nt: TGTGCCAGCAACCGGGGGGGCCCGACCGATGAGCAGTTCTTC

j_call: TRBJ2-2
v_call: TRBV28
d_call: -
clone_size: -
cdr3_aa: CASAEAGATGELFF
cdr3_nt: TGTGCCAGCGCCGAAGCGGGCGCAACCGGGGAGCTGTTTTTT

j_call: TRBJ1-2
v_call: TRBV6-5
d_call: TRBD1
clone_size: -
cdr3_aa: CASRPPGQGDYGYTF
cdr3_nt: TGTGCCAGCAGACCGCCGGGACAGGGGGACTATGGCTACACCTTC

j_call: TRBJ2-4
v_call: TRBV15
d_call: -
clone_size: -
cdr3_aa: CATSRDTGRLVIQYF
cdr3_nt: TGTGCCACCAGCAGAGATACAGGGCGGTTGGTCATTCAGTACTTC

j_call: TRBJ2-3
v_call: TRBV6-1
d_call: TRBD2
clone_size: once
cdr3_aa: CASSESSGGATDTQYF
cdr3_nt: TGTGCCAGCAGTGAATCTAGCGGGGGGGCCACAGATACGCAGTATTTT

j_call: TRBJ2-1
v_call: TRBV11-2
d_call: TRBD1
clone_size: -
cdr3_aa: CASSSYRGRDYNEQFF
cdr3_nt: TGTGCCAGCAGCTCATACAGGGGAAGGGATTACAATGAGCAGTTCTTC

j_call: TRBJ1-1
v_call: TRBV11-3
d_call: -
clone_size: -
cdr3_aa: CASSSNRGSDTEAFF
cdr3_nt: TGTGCCAGCAGCTCCAATCGAGGATCGGACACTGAAGCTTTCTTT

j_call: TRBJ1-5
v_call: TRBV19
d_call: TRBD1
clone_size: -
cdr3_aa: CASRMTGGAAQPQHF
cdr3_nt: TGTGCCAGTAGGATGACAGGGGGCGCCGCTCAGCCCCAGCATTTT

j_call: TRBJ2-5
v_call: TRBV5-1
d_call: -
clone_size: -
cdr3_aa: CASSAIVADETQYF
cdr3_nt: TGCGCCAGCAGCGCTATAGTAGCGGATGAGACCCAGTACTTC

j_call: TRBJ1-2
v_call: TRBV6-1
d_call: TRBD1
clone_size: -
cdr3_aa: CASSVDRGSGNYGYTF
cdr3_nt: TGTGCCAGCAGTGTAGACAGGGGATCGGGTAACTATGGCTACACCTTC

j_call: TRBJ2-7
v_call: TRBV10-3
d_call: -
clone_size: -
cdr3_aa: CAISESRSYEQYF
cdr3_nt: TGTGCCATCAGTGAGTCCAGGTCCTACGAGCAGTACTTC

j_call: TRBJ2-1
v_call: TRBV6-5
d_call: TRBD1
clone_size: -
cdr3_aa: CASSRTGDREQFF
cdr3_nt: TGTGCCAGCAGTAGGACAGGGGATCGAGAGCAGTTCTTC